These T cell receptor beta chains were read from a single sample in a study of T cells after yellow fever vaccination. TCRdb passed the 5' RACE reads through MiXCR, listing each CDR3 protein once. This table holds about 85,000 distinct CDR3 sequences, 10% to 15% found once. The material sequenced was CD8+ T cells not binding an NS4B(214-222) dextramer, sorted from PBMCs, taken 21 days after the first yellow fever vaccination. These receptors were taken from a young man who received the YFV17D yellow fever vaccine. Each CDR3 is given with its conserved first and last residue. The D gene is left open where the match is weak. Size tells how often a clone was seen (once, few, many) or the class of an expanded clone, and some rows leave it out.

J	V	size	D	DNA	CDR3
TRBJ1-5	TRBV6-5	few	NA	TGTGCCAGCAGTTACTCCGGGGAAGGCCAGCCCCAGCATTTT	CASSYSGEGQPQHF
TRBJ1-6	TRBV12-3/TRBV12-4	NA	NA	TGTGCCAGCAGCTCTGGACACTATAATTCACCCCTCCACTTT	CASSSGHYNSPLHF
TRBJ2-7	TRBV29-1	NA	TRBD1	TGCAGCGTTGAAGAAGAGGAGACAGGGTATAAGGGGCAGTACTTC	CSVEEEETGYKGQYF
TRBJ1-2	TRBV9	NA	NA	TGTGCCAGCAGCGTAGGAGGGGATGGCTACACCTTC	CASSVGGDGYTF
TRBJ2-5	TRBV14	few	NA	TGTGCCAGCAGCCAATCAGGACATCTCGAGACCCAGTACTTC	CASSQSGHLETQYF
TRBJ1-2	TRBV29-1	few	NA	TGCAGCGTTGGGCGCGGGGTAGAAGGGGGCTACACCTTC	CSVGRGVEGGYTF
TRBJ2-2	TRBV7-3	few	TRBD1	TGTGCCAGCAGCTTAACGTTAGGACAGGGGGCCAGTACCGGGGAGCTGTTTTTT	CASSLTLGQGASTGELFF
TRBJ1-1	TRBV5-1	few	NA	TGCGCCAGCAGCTTTAGGGGCGAAAACTTTGAAGCTTTCTTT	CASSFRGENFEAFF
TRBJ2-1	TRBV4-3	many	TRBD2	TGCGCCAGCAGCCGGGGGGGGGGCTACAATGAGCAGTTCTTC	CASSRGGGYNEQFF
TRBJ1-1	TRBV24-1	few	TRBD1	TGTGCCACCCAGGGGGCCCGGGGGGACACTGAAGCTTTCTTT	CATQGARGDTEAFF
TRBJ2-2	TRBV6-1	many	NA	TGTGCCAGCAGTCAAACAGGATACACCGGGGAGCTGTTTTTT	CASSQTGYTGELFF
TRBJ2-1	TRBV5-4	few	NA	TGTGCCAGCAGCTTGGCCCGTTACAATGAGCAGTTCTTC	CASSLARYNEQFF
TRBJ2-5	TRBV4-2	many	NA	TGTGCCAGCAGCCCGGGGATAAATCAAGAGACCCAGTACTTC	CASSPGINQETQYF
TRBJ2-2	TRBV7-6	few	NA	TGTGCCAGCAGCTTGGCGGCCGCAGGTCATGACGCCGGGGAGCTGTTTTTT	CASSLAAAGHDAGELFF
TRBJ2-2	TRBV29-1	few	NA	TGCAGCGTTGAATGGACGAGCGGGGAGCTGTTTTTT	CSVEWTSGELFF
TRBJ2-3	TRBV7-6	NA	TRBD2	TGTGCCAGCAGCTCCTATTCGCGGGGGAGCACAGATACGCAGTATTTT	CASSSYSRGSTDTQYF
TRBJ2-4	TRBV27	few	NA	TGTGCCACCGCCGGCTTAGCCAAAAACATTCAGTACTTC	CATAGLAKNIQYF
TRBJ2-5	TRBV4-1	NA	NA	TGCGCCAGCAGCCAGCCGGGTTTCTGGATGGAGACCCAGTACTTC	CASSQPGFWMETQYF
TRBJ1-1	TRBV7-9	NA	NA	TGTGCCAGCAGCTTAGTTTCGGTGGCTGAAGCTTTCTTT	CASSLVSVAEAFF
TRBJ1-5	TRBV6-2/TRBV6-3	NA	NA	TGTGCCAGCAGTTACGGAAGGAGTGATCAGCCCCAGCATTTT	CASSYGRSDQPQHF
TRBJ1-1	TRBV9	NA	TRBD1	TGTGCCAGCAGAGGGACAGGGGGCACTGAAGCTTTCTTT	CASRGTGGTEAFF
TRBJ1-3	TRBV7-9	NA	NA	TGTGCCAGCAGCCCCCCATCTGGAAACACCATATATTTT	CASSPPSGNTIYF
TRBJ1-3	TRBV7-9	NA	NA	TGTGCCAGCGGAACCGGGTCCCCTGGAAACACCATATATTTT	CASGTGSPGNTIYF
TRBJ2-1	TRBV12-5	few	NA	TGTGCTAGTGGTTCGGGGTCCGGCTCCTACAATGAGCAGTTCTTC	CASGSGSGSYNEQFF
TRBJ1-4	TRBV15	few	NA	TGTGCCACCAGCGGCGGGGATAATGAAAAACTGTTTTTT	CATSGGDNEKLFF
TRBJ2-3	TRBV20-1	many	NA	TGCAGTGCAGAGGACGGGGCCGGAGATACGCAGTATTTT	CSAEDGAGDTQYF
TRBJ2-5	TRBV6-5	NA	TRBD2	TGTGCCAGCAGATTGACTAGCGGGAGTCTCCTGTCCCAGTACTTC	CASRLTSGSLLSQYF
TRBJ2-1	TRBV29-1	NA	TRBD1	TGCAGCGTAACCCTGGACAGGGGGCGTTACTGGGAGCAGTTCTTC	CSVTLDRGRYWEQFF
TRBJ1-2	TRBV4-1	NA	NA	TGCGCCAGCAGCCAAGATCCCGGGGGCTTCTATGGCTACACCTTC	CASSQDPGGFYGYTF
TRBJ2-2	TRBV5-5	NA	TRBD1	TGTGCCAGCAGCTTGGGAGGGGGCGTCTTCACCGGGGAGCTGTTTTTT	CASSLGGGVFTGELFF
TRBJ2-3	TRBV6-4	NA	TRBD2	TGTGCCCGCAGCACCACAGCGGGGGGGCGCGGTACGCAGTATTTT	CARSTTAGGRGTQYF
TRBJ1-4	TRBV12-3/TRBV12-4	few	NA	TGTGCCAGCAGTTTATCGGCCGGGGACATATCCCATGAAAAACTGTTTTTT	CASSLSAGDISHEKLFF
TRBJ1-2	TRBV6-5	few	NA	TGTGCCAGCAGTTACCCGGCGTCGGGGTTTGATGGCTACACCTTC	CASSYPASGFDGYTF
TRBJ1-6	TRBV4-1	few	TRBD1	TGCGCCAGCAGCCAAGTAGGGGGCGGTGGATCACCCCTCCACTTT	CASSQVGGGGSPLHF
TRBJ1-6	TRBV7-2	NA	NA	TGTGCCAGCAGTTCAACAGGGCCGGGCTTCCCTATCCACTTT	CASSSTGPGFPIHF
TRBJ2-1	TRBV27	NA	NA	TGTGCCAGCAGTTTTGATAGTTCCTACAATGAGCAGTTCTTC	CASSFDSSYNEQFF
TRBJ2-1	TRBV19	few	TRBD2	TGTGCCAGTAGTCCGGAATCTAGCGGCCCCTCCTACAATGAGCAGTTCTTC	CASSPESSGPSYNEQFF
TRBJ1-6	TRBV5-6	few	NA	TGTGCCAGCAGCTTGTCGGGATCACCCCTCCACTTT	CASSLSGSPLHF
TRBJ2-5	TRBV4-3	few	NA	TGCGCCAGCAGCCAGGGCCTAGTGAGAGAGACCCAGTACTTC	CASSQGLVRETQYF
TRBJ1-5	TRBV4-1	few	NA	TGCGCCAGCAGCCAAGATGGGACCAATCAGCCCCAGCATTTT	CASSQDGTNQPQHF
TRBJ1-1	TRBV6-5	NA	NA	TGTGCCAGCAGTAGGGGGGCGGGAAACACTGAAGCTTTCTTT	CASSRGAGNTEAFF
TRBJ2-7	TRBV20-1	few	NA	TGCAGTGCTAGATCCGTGGAGACCTCCTACGAGCAGTACTTC	CSARSVETSYEQYF